This T cell receptor (beta chain) came from a study of T-cell memory formation after mild COVID-19. Study-level points and caveats: Clones that contracted from day 15 to 85 were balanced CD4/CD8, while later expanders leaned CD4+.

V lost 6 bases and J lost 1, with 11 bases in between. CDR1 is ENHRY, CDR2 SYGVKD, per germline. This CDR3 has 14 residues. TCRdb reprocessed the 5' RACE reads via MiXCR and lists one record per CDR3 protein. The repertoire includes 430,000 or so distinct CDR3 sequences, more than 20% of them detected once, and around 12% sits in the top ten. This clonotype appeared a few times. Antigen specificity is unknown. Sequenced input: PBMCs or a T cell subset sorted from them (not recorded which). The sequence was obtained from an adult woman who had mild COVID-19 (a few samples of this study predate the infection). Cell type and time point are not known. The chain uses TRBV10-3 and TRBJ2-3, with unresolved D. This CDR3 is CAISSAFGTDTQYF. CDR3 nucleotides: TGTGCCATCAGCTCAGCGTTTGGCACAGATACGCAGTATTTT.